This TCR beta chain was identified during a study of cytomegalovirus exposure and HLA in healthy donors. Study summary: Unique TCR beta sequences numbering some 120 million came from 150 million to 200 million T cells in an earlier analysis.

Amplification used 60 Vbeta primers and 13 Jbeta primers. Clones were read by immunoSEQ multiplex PCR, and TCRdb kept only the in-frame ones, dropping some. The data show 90,000 to 150,000 clones, with roughly three quarters seen just once and less than 15% held by the top ten. Study-wide results and caveats: Rare TCR sequences dominated, though some public TCRs recurred in many donors.

The CDR3 spans 16 residues. Germline trimming cut 0 bases from V and 4 bases from J; bases unmatched to any gene: 9. The germline CDR1 and CDR2 sequences are SGHRS and YFSETQ. Details on this clone: Antigen unknown.

Sample: PBMCs. The chain is built from TRBV5-1 and TRBJ1-2, with 7 bases aligning to TRBD1. This sequence originates from a woman in her thirties or forties in good health and CMV-seropositive. CDR3: CASSLAGQQFLYGYTF. For the CDR3, the DNA is TGCGCCAGCAGCTTGGCGGGACAGCAATTCCTCTATGGCTACACCTTC.